These T cell receptor beta chains were read from a single sample in a study of cytotoxic CD8 clonotypes in ibrutinib-treated CLL. The assay was immunoSEQ multiplex PCR, and TCRdb's table has in-frame clones only and misses some. The table shows thousands of clones, with approximately 77% occurring only once. Here the sequenced sample was PBMCs, taken before ibrutinib treatment. All receptors derive from a human donor with chronic lymphocytic leukemia. Each CDR3 is given with its conserved first and last residue. The order of the fields is V gene, J gene, D gene, CDR3 DNA, CDR3 protein. The D gene is left open where the match is weak.

v_gene: TRBV2
j_gene: TRBJ2-3
d_gene: TRBD1
CDR3nt: TGTGCCAGAAGGGACAGGGGCCGGGCAGATACGCAGTATTTT
CDR3aa: CARRDRGRADTQYF

v_gene: TRBV4-1
j_gene: TRBJ1-5
d_gene: TRBD1
CDR3nt: TGCGCCAGCAGCCAACAGGACAGGGTGGGTCAGCCCCAGCATTTT
CDR3aa: CASSQQDRVGQPQHF

v_gene: TRBV10-3
j_gene: TRBJ2-7
d_gene: -
CDR3nt: TGTGCCATCAGTGTGGGTAGGGATTCCTACGAGCAGTACTTC
CDR3aa: CAISVGRDSYEQYF

v_gene: TRBV29-1
j_gene: TRBJ1-2
d_gene: -
CDR3nt: TGCAGCGTTGAACGGGACTTCAACTATGGCTACACCTTC
CDR3aa: CSVERDFNYGYTF

v_gene: TRBV25-1
j_gene: TRBJ1-1
d_gene: -
CDR3nt: TGTGCCAGTTCTGAGTACTTGAACACTGAAGCTTTCTTT
CDR3aa: CASSEYLNTEAFF

v_gene: TRBV2
j_gene: TRBJ2-3
d_gene: TRBD1
CDR3nt: TGTGCCAGCAGTCAACAGGGGCCAGATACGCAGTATTTT
CDR3aa: CASSQQGPDTQYF

v_gene: TRBV6-1
j_gene: TRBJ2-1
d_gene: -
CDR3nt: TGTGCCAGTGGACCCTACAATGAGCAGTTCTTC
CDR3aa: CASGPYNEQFF

v_gene: TRBV6-6
j_gene: TRBJ2-3
d_gene: -
CDR3nt: TGTGCCAGCAGCGTAGGACACCTTAGCACAGATACGCAGTATTTT
CDR3aa: CASSVGHLSTDTQYF

v_gene: TRBV6-1
j_gene: TRBJ1-1
d_gene: TRBD1
CDR3nt: TGTGCCAGCAGTGAGGCACAGGGGGAGGTGATAGCTTTCTTT
CDR3aa: CASSEAQGEVIAFF

v_gene: TRBV15
j_gene: TRBJ1-5
d_gene: -
CDR3nt: TGTGTCACCAGCAGAGGGAATCAGCCCCAGCATTTT
CDR3aa: CVTSRGNQPQHF